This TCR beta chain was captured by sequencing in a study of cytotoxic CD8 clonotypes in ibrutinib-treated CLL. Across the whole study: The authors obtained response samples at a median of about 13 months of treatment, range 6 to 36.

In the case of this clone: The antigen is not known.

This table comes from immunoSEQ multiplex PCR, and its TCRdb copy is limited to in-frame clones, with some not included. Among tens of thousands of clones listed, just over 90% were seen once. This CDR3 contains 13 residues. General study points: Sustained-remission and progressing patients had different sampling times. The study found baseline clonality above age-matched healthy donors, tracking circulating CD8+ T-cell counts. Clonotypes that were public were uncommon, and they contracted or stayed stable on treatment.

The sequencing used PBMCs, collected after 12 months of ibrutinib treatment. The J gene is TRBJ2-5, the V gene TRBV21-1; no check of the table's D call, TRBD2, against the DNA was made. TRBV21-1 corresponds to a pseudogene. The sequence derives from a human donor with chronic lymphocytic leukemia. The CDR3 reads CASSPIGLGLRYF. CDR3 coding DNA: TGTGCCAGCAGCCCGATAGGACTAGGCCTTAGGTACTTC.